Listed here is a single T cell receptor (beta chain). The data were taken from a study of T cell responses to AZD1222 COVID-19 vaccine. Germline values: CDR1 MDHEN, CDR2 SYDVKM. V lost 6 bases, J lost 7 bases, and 11 bases stayed unmatched. CDR3 size: 15 residues. Sequencing was performed with immunoSEQ multiplex PCR; in TCRdb, only in-frame clones are kept and a portion is missing. Here the sample spans around 140,000 clones, more than 75% being singletons. This clonotype originated in an adult who received the AZD1222 COVID-19 vaccine. The genes are TRBV28 and TRBJ2-5, with 10 bases matching TRBD2. The sample was peripheral blood, taken 28 days after the second AZD1222 dose. The CDR3 DNA is TGTGCCAGCAGACTAGCGGGATGGGGGTATGGGACCCAGTACTTC. Protein sequence: CASRLAGWGYGTQYF. Combining the CDR3 with reference TRBV28 and TRBJ2-5 gives the whole variable domain DVKVTQSSRYLVKRTGEKVFLECVQDMDHENMFWYRQDPGLGLRLIYFSYDVKMKEKGDIPEGYSVSREKKERFSLILESASTNQTSMYLCASRLAGWGYGTQYFGPGTRLLVL.